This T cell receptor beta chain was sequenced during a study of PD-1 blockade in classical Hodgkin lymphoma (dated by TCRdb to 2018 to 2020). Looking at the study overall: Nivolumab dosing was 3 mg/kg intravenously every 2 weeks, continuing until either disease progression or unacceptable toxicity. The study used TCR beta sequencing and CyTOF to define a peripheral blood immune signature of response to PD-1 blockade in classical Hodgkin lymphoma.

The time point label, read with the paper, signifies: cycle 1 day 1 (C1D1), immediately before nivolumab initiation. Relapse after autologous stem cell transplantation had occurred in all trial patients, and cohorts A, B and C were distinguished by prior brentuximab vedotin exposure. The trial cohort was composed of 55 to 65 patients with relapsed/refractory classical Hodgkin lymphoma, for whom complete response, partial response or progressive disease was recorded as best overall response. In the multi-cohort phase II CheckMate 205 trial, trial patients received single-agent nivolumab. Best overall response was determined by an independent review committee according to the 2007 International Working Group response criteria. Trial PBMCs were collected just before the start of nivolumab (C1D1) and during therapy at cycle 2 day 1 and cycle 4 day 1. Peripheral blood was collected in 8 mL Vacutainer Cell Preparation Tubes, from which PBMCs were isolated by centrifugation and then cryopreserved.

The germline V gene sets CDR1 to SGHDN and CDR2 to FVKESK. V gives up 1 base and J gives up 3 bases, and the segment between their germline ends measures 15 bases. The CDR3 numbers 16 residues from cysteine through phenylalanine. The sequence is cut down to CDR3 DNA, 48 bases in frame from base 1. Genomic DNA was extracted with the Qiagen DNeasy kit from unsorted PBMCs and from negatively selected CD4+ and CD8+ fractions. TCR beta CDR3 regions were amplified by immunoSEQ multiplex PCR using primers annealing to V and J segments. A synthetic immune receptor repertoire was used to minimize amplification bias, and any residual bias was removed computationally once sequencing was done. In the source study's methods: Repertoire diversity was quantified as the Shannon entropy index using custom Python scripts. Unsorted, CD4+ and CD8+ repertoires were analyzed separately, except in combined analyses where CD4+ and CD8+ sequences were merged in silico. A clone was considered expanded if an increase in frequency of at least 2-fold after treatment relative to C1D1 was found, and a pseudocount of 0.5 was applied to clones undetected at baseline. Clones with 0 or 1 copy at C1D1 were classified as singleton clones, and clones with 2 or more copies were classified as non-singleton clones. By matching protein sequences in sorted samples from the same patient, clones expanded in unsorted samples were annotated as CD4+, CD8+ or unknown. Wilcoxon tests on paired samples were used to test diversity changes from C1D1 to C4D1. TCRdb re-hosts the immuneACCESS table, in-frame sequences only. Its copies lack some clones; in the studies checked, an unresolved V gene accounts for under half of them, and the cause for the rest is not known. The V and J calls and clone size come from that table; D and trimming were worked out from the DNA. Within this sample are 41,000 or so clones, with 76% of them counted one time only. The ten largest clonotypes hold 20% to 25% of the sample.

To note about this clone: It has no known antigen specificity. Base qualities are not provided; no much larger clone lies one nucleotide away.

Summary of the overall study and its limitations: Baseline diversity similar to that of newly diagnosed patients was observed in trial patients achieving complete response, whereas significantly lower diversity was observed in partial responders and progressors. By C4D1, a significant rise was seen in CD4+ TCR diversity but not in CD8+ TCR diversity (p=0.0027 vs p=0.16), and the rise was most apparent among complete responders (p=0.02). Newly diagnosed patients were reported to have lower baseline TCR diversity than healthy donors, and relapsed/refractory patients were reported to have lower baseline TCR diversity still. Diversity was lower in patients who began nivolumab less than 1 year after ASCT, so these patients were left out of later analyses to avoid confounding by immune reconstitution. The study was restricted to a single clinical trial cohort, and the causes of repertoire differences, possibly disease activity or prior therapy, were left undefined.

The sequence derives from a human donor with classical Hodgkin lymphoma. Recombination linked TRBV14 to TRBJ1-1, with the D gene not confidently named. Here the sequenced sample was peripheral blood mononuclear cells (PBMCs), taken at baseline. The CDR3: CASSQALYAVDTEAFF. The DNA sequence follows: TGTGCCAGCAGCCAAGCTCTGTATGCAGTAGACACTGAAGCTTTCTTT.